Presented here are 21 T cell receptor beta chains from one specimen sequenced in a study of regulatory T cells in long-lasting Graves disease (dated by TCRdb to 2020 to 2023). The library was obtained by multiplex PCR. The sequencer was an Illumina HiSeq 4000. To build TCR beta libraries, CDR3 regions were amplified by Arm-PCR using iRepertoire HTBI primers. TCRdb took the public reads, trimmed them with fastp at Q25, ran MiXCR for clone calling and kept in-frame beta chains. One record per CDR3 amino acid sequence lists the most common genes and DNA. This sample has roughly 700,000 distinct CDR3 sequences in its table, and 25% to 35% of those were observed once. The ten top clones hold around 40% of the sample. Taken with the paper, the label for time point translates to: persistent/refractory GD, antithyroid drugs over 5 years with positive TRAb. RNA was extracted from PBMCs in TRIzol for both TCR sequencing and RNA sequencing.

The material was peripheral blood mononuclear cells (PBMCs), obtained when the disease was refractory, from a patient treated with antithyroid drugs. Source of these receptors: a female donor with Graves disease.

A note on this clonotype: A read error may produce the germline difference seen at one junction end. This rearrangement joins TRBV5-1 to TRBJ1-2; TRBD1 agrees at 7 bases. The germline CDR1 and CDR2 sequences are SGHRS and YFSETQ. The CDR3 loop spans 16 amino acids. The CDR3 bases are TGCTCCAGCAGCCTGAACCCGGACAGGCCGAAAGAAGGCTACACCTTC. This sequence encodes CSSSLNPDRPKEGYTF.

A few counts support this clonotype. The V call is TRBV28, the J call TRBJ1-5; the D is unclear. CDR3 length equals 14 residues. Germline CDR1 is MDHEN and CDR2 is SYDVKM. Trimming removed 6 bases from V and 3 bases from J, with 12 bases in between. CDR3 sequence: CASRPGPTNQPQHF. In DNA, the CDR3 is TGTGCCAGCAGACCGGGCCCGACCAATCAGCCCCAGCATTTT.

The sample holds many counts of this clonotype. V and J are TRBV27 and TRBJ2-2, with 10 nucleotides matching TRBD2. Per the germline V gene, CDR1 is MNHEY and CDR2 is SMNVEV (reference sequence). This CDR3 is 17 amino acids long. CDR3: CATSRGLAGAYTGELFF. The CDR3, as DNA: TGTGCGACCAGCAGGGGGCTAGCGGGAGCGTACACCGGGGAGCTGTTTTTT.

This clonotype was recorded at least ten times. The rearrangement uses TRBV3-1 and TRBJ1-1; D uncertain. Trimming removed 4 bases at V and 7 bases at J, with 10 bases between. CDR1 and CDR2 (germline): LGHDT, YNNKEL (reference sequence). The CDR3 covers 12 residues. CDR3 protein: CASSLEENEAFF. The CDR3 nucleotides are TGTGCCAGCAGCCTCGAAGAAAATGAAGCTTTCTTT.

The rearrangement joins TRBV9 to TRBJ1-1; 7 nucleotides match TRBD1. CDR1 SGDLS and CDR2 YYNGEE come from the germline V gene. This CDR3 contains 14 residues. Losses at the gene ends were 8 bases for V and 5 bases for J; bases not matched to a gene: 12. CDR3 protein: CARHQNRGRTEAFF. The DNA for the CDR3 is TGTGCCAGACACCAGAACAGGGGTCGAACTGAAGCTTTCTTT.

The J gene is TRBJ1-2, the V gene TRBV11-2; D is unclear. V lost 6 bases and J 3 bases, leaving 14 bases between the germline ends. This CDR3 comprises 14 residues. The germline V gene has CDR1 SGHAT and CDR2 FQNNGV. This CDR3 reads CASSPRSSDYGYTF. In DNA form, the CDR3 reads TGTGCCAGCAGTCCGAGAAGTTCTGACTATGGCTACACCTTC.

Concerning this clonotype: A read error may produce the germline difference seen at one junction end. V gene TRBV6-1 combines with J gene TRBJ2-1; D remains unclear. Germline CDR1 MNHNS, CDR2 SASEGT. The CDR3 spans 19 residues. The CDR3 DNA sequence: TGCGCCAGCAGTGAGTCGGGTTATGGTGGGGATCGCTCCTACAATGAGCAGTTCTTC. This encodes CASSESGYGGDRSYNEQFF.

Many counts were recorded for this clonotype. The V and J genes are TRBV2 and TRBJ2-5, with 9 positions matching TRBD2. The CDR3 extends over 14 amino acids. Germline V gene sequence: CDR1 SNHLY, CDR2 FYNNEI. The V and J ends lost 9 bases and 5 bases, in that order; junction bases with no gene match: 10. CDR3 DNA: TGTGCCAGAGGGGCAGCGGGAGGATATGAGACCCAGTACTTC. Amino acid sequence: CARGAAGGYETQYF.

The sample holds a few counts of this clonotype. The genes are TRBV25-1 and TRBJ1-1, with D uncertain. CDR1 is MGHDK and CDR2 is SYGVNS in the germline V gene. With 4 bases removed from V and 3 bases from J, the gap between germline ends came to 3 bases. The CDR3 contains 11 residues. CDR3 nucleotides: TGTGCCAGCAGTGTCCACACTGAAGCTTTCTTT. This sequence encodes CASSVHTEAFF.

This clonotype was observed many times. This rearrangement joins TRBV6-1 to TRBJ1-1; D might be TRBD1 (6 bases). CDR3 length: 14 residues. Trimming shortened V by 7 bases and J by 1 base, and 13 bases separated the two germline ends. The germline gives CDR1 MNHNS, CDR2 SASEGT. The CDR3 here is CASTIGGANTEAFF. The CDR3 coding sequence is TGTGCCAGCACTATAGGGGGGGCGAACACTGAAGCTTTCTTT.

The V and J genes are TRBV16 and TRBJ1-1; the D gene is possibly TRBD1 (5 bases). V was trimmed by 6 bases and J by 4 bases, leaving 18 bases between them. Germline CDR1 is KGHSY and CDR2 is FQNENV. This CDR3 has 15 residues. DNA of the CDR3: TGTGCCAGCAGTCTTTTGAGCCAGGGAGGCACTGAAGCTTTCTTT. It codes for CASSLLSQGGTEAFF.

The V and J genes are TRBV20-1 and TRBJ1-1; D gene unclear. Trimming took 0 bases from V and 11 from J, leaving 16 bases between them. The CDR3 is made up of 13 amino acids. CDR1 is DFQATT and CDR2 is SNEGSKA in the germline V gene (reference sequence). CDR3 nucleotide sequence: TGCAGTGCTAGAGACCCTGGAGCGATAGAGGCTTTCTTT. Protein product: CSARDPGAIEAFF.

This chain joins TRBV3-1 and TRBJ2-7, with D hard to call. The germline CDR1 and CDR2 sequences are LGHDT and YNNKEL (reference sequence). V lost 1 base and J lost 3, with 7 bases in between. The CDR3 contains 13 residues. Here the CDR3 DNA reads TGTGCCAGCAGCCAAGGCTGGAACTACGAGCAGTACTTC. This translates into CASSQGWNYEQYF.

This clonotype was counted ten times or more. The chain has TRBV28 and TRBJ2-5; D possibly corresponds to TRBD2 (5 bases). Trimming took 5 bases from V and 0 from J, leaving 10 bases between them. The CDR3 contains 14 residues. CDR1 MDHEN and CDR2 SYDVKM come from the germline V gene. Written as DNA, the CDR3 is TGTGCCAGCAGTGGTCAGGACTACCAAGAGACCCAGTACTTC. It specifies CASSGQDYQETQYF.

J is TRBJ1-2 and V is TRBV18; 7 positions match TRBD1. The CDR3 runs 14 residues. The V gene end was trimmed by 5 bases and the J gene end by 8 bases; junction bases not matched to a gene: 11. The germline V gene has CDR1 KGHSH and CDR2 LQKENI. The DNA for the CDR3 is TGTGCCAGCTCATCGGACAGGAACATGGGAGGCTACACCTTC. This codes for CASSSDRNMGGYTF.

V and J are TRBV7-9 and TRBJ2-5; TRBD1 matches at 7 bases. V dropped 5 bases and J dropped 7; count of bases not matched to a gene: 19. CDR1 and CDR2 from the germline V gene are SEHNR and FQNEAQ (reference sequence). The CDR3 loop spans 17 amino acids. CDR3 residues: CASSPRQGGSEWGTQYF. The CDR3 DNA reads TGTGCCAGCAGCCCCCGACAGGGTGGATCAGAATGGGGGACCCAGTACTTC. The full variable domain, completed using reference TRBV7-9 and TRBJ2-5, is DTGVSQNPRHKITKRGQNVTFRCDPISEHNRLYWYRQTLGQGPEFLTYFQNEAQLEKSRLLSDRFSAERPKGSFSTLEIQRTEQGDSAMYLCASSPRQGGSEWGTQYFGPGTRLLVL.

The CDR3 spells CASSPTGTGGWDSPLHF. The CDR3 DNA reads TGCGCCAGCAGCCCAACCGGGACAGGGGGCTGGGATTCACCCCTCCACTTT. The chain links TRBV5-1 to TRBJ1-6; 12 bases line up with TRBD1. Germline assignment: CDR1 SGHRS and CDR2 YFSETQ. The CDR3 consists of 17 residues. Germline trimming cut 4 bases from V and 8 bases from J; bases unmatched to any gene: 10.

The chain combines TRBV30 with TRBJ2-2; D is ambiguous. CDR1 is GTSNPN and CDR2 is SVGIG in the germline V gene (reference sequence). CDR3 size: 13 residues. Trimming left V 3 bases short and J 2 bases short, with 7 bases between. CDR3 residues: CAWRLLNTGELFF. In DNA form, the CDR3 reads TGTGCCTGGAGGTTACTAAACACCGGGGAGCTGTTTTTT.

The chain links TRBV9 to TRBJ2-3; 7 bases map to TRBD2. The CDR3 runs to 15 residues. Trimming at V came to 0 bases and at J to 4 bases, leaving 5 bases not matched to a gene. Germline V gives CDR1 SGDLS, CDR2 YYNGEE. CDR3 region: CASSVVGGSADTQYF. The CDR3 DNA follows: TGTGCCAGCAGCGTAGTGGGCGGGAGCGCAGATACGCAGTATTTT. Based on the CDR3 plus reference TRBV9 and TRBJ2-3, the full variable domain is DSGVTQTPKHLITATGQRVTLRCSPRSGDLSVYWYQQSLDQGLQFLIQYYNGEERAKGNILERFSAQQFPDLHSELNLSSLELGDSALYFCASSVVGGSADTQYFGPGTRLTVL.

This clonotype was seen a few times. This chain links TRBV12-3 or TRBV12-4 with TRBJ2-7; D ambiguous. Trimming took 6 bases from V and 0 from J, leaving 12 bases between them. This CDR3 spans 14 amino acids. The CDR3 loop reads CASRSLVVSYEQYF. CDR3 DNA: TGTGCCAGCAGATCCTTGGTGGTCTCCTACGAGCAGTACTTC.

The V and J genes are TRBV6-4 and TRBJ1-4; no reliable D call. This CDR3 region has 11 residues. Germline V CDR1 and CDR2: MRHNA, SNTAGT. The V end lost 5 bases, the J end lost 14 bases, and 12 bases lay between the germline ends. The CDR3 nucleotides are TGTGCCAGCAGTTTACAGAAGAATCTGTTTTTT. As protein: CASSLQKNLFF.